A selection of T cell receptor beta chains follows, all from one sample in a study of T cell responses to AZD1222 COVID-19 vaccine. Clones were read by immunoSEQ multiplex PCR, and TCRdb kept only the in-frame ones, dropping some. The table lists around 200,000 clones, 88% of them singletons. The starting material was peripheral blood, obtained on day 0 of AZD1222 vaccination. These receptors were obtained from an adult in good health. The CDR3 runs from the conserved cysteine through the conserved F or W. The D gene is left open where the match is weak. Not every row has a clone size; where given, it reads once, few, many or a size class.

V: TRBV7-6; D: NA; size: NA; J: TRBJ1-4; DNA: TGTGCCAGCAGCTTTTCGGTCGGCAGGGACCGTAATGAAAAACTGTTTTTT; CDR3: CASSFSVGRDRNEKLFF
V: TRBV7-8; D: NA; size: NA; J: TRBJ1-5; DNA: TGTGCCAGCAGGGATACGGGGATCGGCAATCAGCCCCAGCATTTT; CDR3: CASRDTGIGNQPQHF
V: TRBV18; D: NA; size: NA; J: TRBJ2-7; DNA: TGTGCCAGCTCACCCCTGGCGGACTACGAGCAGTACTTC; CDR3: CASSPLADYEQYF
V: TRBV18; D: NA; size: NA; J: TRBJ2-2; DNA: TGTGCCAGCTCACCCGGAGGAAGAACCACCGGGGAGCTGTTTTTT; CDR3: CASSPGGRTTGELFF
V: TRBV9; D: NA; size: NA; J: TRBJ1-2; DNA: TGTGCCAGCAGCGTACTTGACGATGACTATGGCTACACCTTC; CDR3: CASSVLDDDYGYTF
V: TRBV28; D: NA; size: NA; J: TRBJ2-7; DNA: TGTGCCAGCAGTACCGCGCCCTACGAGCAGTACTTC; CDR3: CASSTAPYEQYF
V: TRBV6-1; D: TRBD1; size: NA; J: TRBJ2-1; DNA: TGTGCCAGCAGTGCCAAAGACAGGGTGATAGGGGGTGAGCAGTTCTTC; CDR3: CASSAKDRVIGGEQFF
V: TRBV6-5; D: NA; size: NA; J: TRBJ2-7; DNA: TGTGCCAGCAATCTGATCTTCTACGAGCAGTACTTC; CDR3: CASNLIFYEQYF
V: TRBV5-4; D: TRBD1; size: NA; J: TRBJ1-6; DNA: TGTGCCAGCAGCAACTACAGACAGGGGAATTCACCCCTCCACTTT; CDR3: CASSNYRQGNSPLHF
V: TRBV28; D: NA; size: NA; J: TRBJ1-6; DNA: TGTGCCAGCAGTTTGTCGGGGGCTCGTAATTCACCCCTCCACTTT; CDR3: CASSLSGARNSPLHF
V: TRBV2; D: NA; size: NA; J: TRBJ1-5; DNA: TGTGCCAGCAGTTATGGTTCCGGCAATCAGCCCCAGCATTTT; CDR3: CASSYGSGNQPQHF
V: TRBV6-5; D: TRBD2; size: NA; J: TRBJ2-1; DNA: TGTGCCAGCAGGGATAGCGGGTTAAACAATGAGCAGTTCTTC; CDR3: CASRDSGLNNEQFF
V: TRBV27; D: NA; size: few; J: TRBJ2-3; DNA: TGTGCCAGCAGATCGTCGGGATCAGATACGCAGTATTTT; CDR3: CASRSSGSDTQYF
V: TRBV29-1; D: NA; size: NA; J: TRBJ1-2; DNA: TGCAGCGTTGTAGGGGACGGCTACACCTTC; CDR3: CSVVGDGYTF
V: TRBV28; D: TRBD1; size: NA; J: TRBJ1-5; DNA: TGTGCCAGCAGTGGCCGAGACAGGGGTGGCAATCAGCCCCAGCATTTT; CDR3: CASSGRDRGGNQPQHF
V: TRBV14; D: NA; size: NA; J: TRBJ2-1; DNA: TGTGCCAGCAGCCAAGGGAGTAGTTTAAAGTTCTTC; CDR3: CASSQGSSLKFF
V: TRBV7-9; D: NA; size: NA; J: TRBJ1-2; DNA: TGTGCCAGCAGCTTAGTTACAGGGCCTAACTATGGCTACACCTTC; CDR3: CASSLVTGPNYGYTF
V: TRBV7-9; D: TRBD2; size: NA; J: TRBJ2-3; DNA: TGTGCCAGCAGCTTAGGGACTAGTAGGACAGATACGCAGTATTTT; CDR3: CASSLGTSRTDTQYF
V: TRBV3-1/TRBV3-2; D: NA; size: NA; J: TRBJ1-2; DNA: TGTGCCAGCAGCCAAGGGGCAGGGGAGGACTATGGCTACACCTTC; CDR3: CASSQGAGEDYGYTF
V: TRBV6-1; D: NA; size: NA; J: TRBJ1-1; DNA: TGTGCCAGCAGTGAAACGTTGGCAAGCCCGACCTTGAACACTGAAGCTTTCTTT; CDR3: CASSETLASPTLNTEAFF
V: TRBV19; D: NA; size: NA; J: TRBJ1-6; DNA: TGTGCCAGTAGTATGAGGCAGGGGCTAGATTCACCCCTCCACTTT; CDR3: CASSMRQGLDSPLHF
V: TRBV5-6; D: NA; size: NA; J: TRBJ1-5; DNA: TGTGCCAGCAGCGCTGGTGGGGGCAGCAATCAGCCCCAGCATTTT; CDR3: CASSAGGGSNQPQHF
V: TRBV30; D: NA; size: NA; J: TRBJ2-3; DNA: TGTGCCTGGAGATGGGCTACAGATACGCAGTATTTT; CDR3: CAWRWATDTQYF
V: TRBV5-6; D: TRBD1; size: NA; J: TRBJ2-3; DNA: TGTGCCAGCAGCCCCGAAGGGGGCTTTAGCACAGATACGCAGTATTTT; CDR3: CASSPEGGFSTDTQYF
V: TRBV19; D: TRBD1; size: NA; J: TRBJ1-6; DNA: TGTGCCAGTAGTATAGATGCCCTGACAGGGGGTTCACCCCTCCACTTT; CDR3: CASSIDALTGGSPLHF
V: TRBV28; D: NA; size: NA; J: TRBJ1-5; DNA: TGTGCCAGCAGTTTGGCTGGTCAGCCCCAGCATTTT; CDR3: CASSLAGQPQHF
V: TRBV29-1; D: NA; size: NA; J: TRBJ2-6; DNA: TGCAGCGTTAACCTTGAAGTAGACTCTGGGGCCAACGTCCTGACTTTC; CDR3: CSVNLEVDSGANVLTF
V: TRBV6-6; D: NA; size: NA; J: TRBJ2-7; DNA: TGTGCCAGCAGTTACCTTCTAGCCTACGAGCAGTACTTC; CDR3: CASSYLLAYEQYF
V: TRBV2; D: TRBD1; size: NA; J: TRBJ2-7; DNA: TGTGCCAGCAGTGAGGGACAGGGTTCCTACGAGCAGTACTTC; CDR3: CASSEGQGSYEQYF
V: TRBV6-4; D: TRBD2; size: many; J: TRBJ2-3; DNA: TGTGCCAGCAGTGACCTAGCGGGGGCAGATACGCAGTATTTT; CDR3: CASSDLAGADTQYF
V: TRBV9; D: NA; size: few; J: TRBJ1-4; DNA: TGTGCCAGCAGCGTGGGCGGGACGGGGAATGAAAAACTGTTTTTT; CDR3: CASSVGGTGNEKLFF
V: TRBV9; D: NA; size: NA; J: TRBJ1-1; DNA: TGTGCCAGCAGCAGTAGCGGAGTAATCACTGAAGCTTTCTTT; CDR3: CASSSSGVITEAFF
V: TRBV30; D: NA; size: NA; J: TRBJ1-5; DNA: TGTGCCTGGAGTGGTCGGAATCAGCCCCAGCATTTT; CDR3: CAWSGRNQPQHF
V: TRBV29-1; D: TRBD2; size: few; J: TRBJ2-7; DNA: TGCAGCGTTGCCCTGGGGACTAGCGGGTACGAGCAGTACTTC; CDR3: CSVALGTSGYEQYF
V: TRBV28; D: TRBD1; size: NA; J: TRBJ2-7; DNA: TGTGCCAGCCTACCGGGACAGTTCTCCTACGAGCAGTACTTC; CDR3: CASLPGQFSYEQYF
V: TRBV29-1; D: NA; size: NA; J: TRBJ1-1; DNA: TGCAGCGTTGTCTCCCCAGGGGATACGTCTGAAGCTTTCTTT; CDR3: CSVVSPGDTSEAFF
V: TRBV2; D: NA; size: NA; J: TRBJ2-1; DNA: TGTGCCAGCAGTTTAGGCGGGACCTTCTACAATGAGCAGTTCTTC; CDR3: CASSLGGTFYNEQFF
V: TRBV6-5; D: TRBD1; size: NA; J: TRBJ1-2; DNA: TGTGCCAGCAGCTTGACAGGGACCCATGGCTACACCTTC; CDR3: CASSLTGTHGYTF
V: TRBV7-6; D: TRBD1; size: NA; J: TRBJ1-2; DNA: TGTGCCAGCAGCTTAGCCTCAAGGACAGGGGGCGTAACGGCCGACTATGGCTACACCTTC; CDR3: CASSLASRTGGVTADYGYTF
V: TRBV6-5; D: NA; size: NA; J: TRBJ1-2; DNA: TGTGCCAGCAGTTACGCGGACGGCGGCTACACCTTC; CDR3: CASSYADGGYTF
V: TRBV23-1; D: NA; size: NA; J: TRBJ1-5; DNA: TGCGCCGGAAGACAAAGTGACCACGGGAGAGCCAATCAGCCCCAGCATTTT; CDR3: CAGRQSDHGRANQPQHF
V: TRBV11-2; D: TRBD2; size: NA; J: TRBJ2-2; DNA: TGTGCCAGCAGCTTACTAGCGGGAGTCTCCGGGGAGCTGTTTTTT; CDR3: CASSLLAGVSGELFF
V: TRBV9; D: TRBD1; size: NA; J: TRBJ1-6; DNA: TGTGCCAGCAGCGTAGAGGGAAAAGGGGGCAGTAATTCACCCCTCCACTTT; CDR3: CASSVEGKGGSNSPLHF
V: TRBV5-1; D: NA; size: NA; J: TRBJ1-2; DNA: TGCGCCAGCAGCCCGGACGGACAAAGTCTCTATGGCTACACCTTC; CDR3: CASSPDGQSLYGYTF
V: TRBV12-5; D: TRBD1; size: NA; J: TRBJ1-2; DNA: TGTGCTAGTGGTTTGGGACAGGGAGGCTACACCTTC; CDR3: CASGLGQGGYTF
V: TRBV18; D: NA; size: NA; J: TRBJ2-7; DNA: TGTGCCAGCTCACCACCGGGCGCCGAGGAGCTTGGCGAGCAGTACTTC; CDR3: CASSPPGAEELGEQYF
V: TRBV7-3; D: TRBD2; size: NA; J: TRBJ2-3; DNA: TGTGCCAGCAGCTCGGGACTAGCGGGAGATACGCAGTATTTT; CDR3: CASSSGLAGDTQYF
V: TRBV7-8; D: NA; size: few; J: TRBJ1-2; DNA: TGTGCCAGCAGCTTGATACCCGGCGGCTATGGCTACACCTTC; CDR3: CASSLIPGGYGYTF